This paragraph reports one TCR beta chain. Its antigen is currently not known. No base qualities exist here, and no much larger clone lies one base off it. The data stem from a study of blood T cell repertoires in COVID-19 (dated by TCRdb to 2020 to 2021). Some background on the complete study: Collaborator samples came from the United States, Italy and Spain and covered acute and convalescent phases of COVID-19. The material from the prospective study consisted of cDNA or gDNA derived from T cells, B-cell-depleted T cells, or PBMCs. The dataset comprised deeply sampled blood TCRbeta repertoires from subjects exposed to, actively infected with, or recovered from COVID-19. The repertoires were released in a freely available public database meant as a resource for research on the immune response to SARS-CoV-2. The samples were drawn from two sources: the first 160 participants of the ongoing ImmuneRACE study, and approximately 1,300 subjects contributed by 6 global collaborators. Sample metadata almost always included a de-identified subject ID, COVID-19 status, age in years and sex. Where available, HLA class I and class II types were taken from metadata supplied by the sample provider and were not determined by assay-based typing.

Participants in the prospective study were aged 18 to 89 years, lived in approximately 26 United States geographic areas, and enrolled through a virtual design. In the prospective study, participants were assigned to cohorts based on the clinical history participants reported in a screening survey and a study questionnaire. Recovered participants in ImmuneRACE Cohort 3 were defined as having two consecutive negative NP/OP PCR tests, clearance from a healthcare professional, or resolution of symptoms. In the prospective study, whole blood, serum and a nasopharyngeal or oropharyngeal swab were collected from each participant by mobile phlebotomists. Prospective study participants could optionally give additional blood draws and questionnaires over a roughly two-month period. Blood samples from the prospective study were shipped frozen or at room temperature prior to DNA extraction. General conclusions and limits of the study: The quantity of clinical and demographic metadata differed by source and by participant and was supplied without curation.

Deletion took 11 bases off V and 8 bases off J, with a span of 15 bases between the germline ends. Measured from the cysteine to the phenylalanine, the CDR3 is 11 residues long. Only CDR3 DNA remains: 33 bases, in frame from the first base. Looking up the germline V gene yields CDR1 ENHRY and CDR2 SYGVKD. TCRbeta CDR3 regions were amplified from genomic DNA using the immunoSEQ Assay, a bias-controlled multiplex PCR. As for how the authors treated the data: The number of nucleated cells in each sample was estimated by amplification of reference gene primers within the assay. Sequence reads were collapsed and filtered to measure the absolute abundance of every unique TCRbeta CDR3 rearrangement. For each sample, productive Simpson clonality was calculated as the square root of Simpson's diversity index across productive rearrangements. Not all clones reach the TCRdb copy of this immuneACCESS table, which keeps in-frame sequences only. Checked studies attribute under half of the gap to unresolved V genes and leave the rest unexplained. V and J calls and clone size are as listed in that table; D and trimming were resolved from the DNA. The sample table lists roughly 400,000 clones, around 91% of them with a count of one. More than 0.55% of the sample is in the top ten clones.

Recombination linked TRBV10-3 to TRBJ1-1; TRBD1 might be the D gene, on 6 matching bases. Input material: PBMCs or T cells enriched from blood (not recorded which). The receptor was derived from a man aged 18 to 29 who had recovered from COVID-19. The DNA reads TGTGCCGCCGAGACAGGCGGGGAAGCTTTCTTT. It codes for CAAETGGEAFF.